The present T cell receptor (beta chain) was sequenced within a study of T-cell memory formation after mild COVID-19. The overall study: The two donors had largely donor-specific TCR clusters. Points from the study as a whole: Of the contracting clones, CD4+ ones lay mainly in CM and EM, and CD8+ ones in EMRA.

TCRdb processed the 5' RACE reads anew with MiXCR; each CDR3 protein has one entry. Counted here are 310,000 or so distinct CDR3 sequences, more than 15% occurring once; the ten biggest clones make up roughly 20%. On this clonotype: The antigen remains unidentified.

The source material was PBMCs or a T cell subset sorted from them (not recorded which). The source of this sequence is a man between 18 and 35 years old who had mild COVID-19 (a few samples of this study predate the infection). Cell type and time point are not known.

The CDR3 DNA sequence: TGTGCCAGCAGCCCCCAGGAGTACCGCGGCTACACCTTC. Translating it yields CASSPQEYRGYTF. V is TRBV11-2 and J is TRBJ1-2; D remains ambiguous. From germline, CDR1 is SGHAT and CDR2 FQNNGV. This CDR3 has 13 amino acids. Trimming took 5 bases from V and 8 from J, leaving 15 bases between them.